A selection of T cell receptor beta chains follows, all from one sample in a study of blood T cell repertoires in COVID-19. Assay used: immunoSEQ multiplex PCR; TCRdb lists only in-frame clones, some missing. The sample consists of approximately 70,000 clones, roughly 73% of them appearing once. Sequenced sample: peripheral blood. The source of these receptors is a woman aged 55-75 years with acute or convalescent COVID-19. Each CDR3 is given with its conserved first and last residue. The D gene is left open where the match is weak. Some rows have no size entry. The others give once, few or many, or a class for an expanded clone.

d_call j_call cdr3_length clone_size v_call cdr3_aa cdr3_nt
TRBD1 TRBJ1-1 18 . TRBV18 CASSPVAGTGGSSAEAFF TGTGCCAGCTCACCAGTTGCCGGGACAGGGGGGTCAAGCGCTGAAGCTTTCTTT
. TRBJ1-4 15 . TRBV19 CASSIRSERNEKLFF TGTGCCAGTAGTATTCGGTCAGAGCGTAATGAAAAACTGTTTTTT
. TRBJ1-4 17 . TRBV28 CASSYTGTYALNEKLFF TGTGCCAGCAGCTATACAGGGACCTATGCCCTTAATGAAAAACTGTTTTTT
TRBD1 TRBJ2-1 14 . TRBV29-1 CSVAGGLGYNEQFF TGCAGCGTTGCAGGGGGATTGGGCTACAATGAGCAGTTCTTC
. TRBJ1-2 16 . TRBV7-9 CASSIRRDSALYGYTF TGTGCCAGCAGCATACGTCGCGACAGTGCTCTTTATGGCTACACCTTC
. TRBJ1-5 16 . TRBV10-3 CAISEGVRGSNQPQHF TGTGCCATCAGTGAGGGAGTCCGGGGAAGCAATCAGCCCCAGCATTTT
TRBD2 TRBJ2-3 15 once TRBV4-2 CASSLTSGGTDTQYF TGTGCCAGCAGCCTGACTAGCGGGGGCACAGATACGCAGTATTTT
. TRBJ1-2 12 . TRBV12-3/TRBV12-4 CASTTTGFGYTF TGTGCCAGCACTACAACAGGGTTTGGCTACACCTTC
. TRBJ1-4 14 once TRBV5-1 CASSLGASNEKLFF TGCGCCAGCAGCTTGGGAGCCTCAAATGAAAAACTGTTTTTT
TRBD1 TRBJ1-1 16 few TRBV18 CASSPPRDRAFTEAFF TGTGCCAGCTCACCACCACGAGACAGGGCGTTCACTGAAGCTTTCTTT
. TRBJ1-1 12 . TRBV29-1 CSSWTLNTEAFF TGCAGCTCGTGGACACTGAACACTGAAGCTTTCTTT
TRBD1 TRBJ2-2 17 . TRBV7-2 CASSSIGGTGGSGELFF TGTGCCAGCAGCTCCATCGGGGGGACAGGGGGCTCCGGGGAGCTGTTTTTT
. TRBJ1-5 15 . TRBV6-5 CASSLDRTPNQPQHF TGTGCCAGCAGCCTGGACAGAACCCCCAATCAGCCCCAGCATTTT
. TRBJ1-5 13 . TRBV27 CASSSGLNQPQHF TGTGCCAGCAGTTCAGGGTTAAATCAGCCCCAGCATTTT
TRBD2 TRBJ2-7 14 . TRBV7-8 CASSLSGGFNEQYF TGTGCCAGCAGCTTAAGCGGGGGGTTCAACGAGCAGTACTTC